This T cell receptor beta chain was captured in a study of blood T cell repertoires in COVID-19. Study-level background: Specimens from acute and convalescent COVID-19 originated in the United States, Italy and Spain. T cells, B-cell-depleted T cells, or PBMCs supplied cDNA or gDNA.

Clones were sequenced by immunoSEQ multiplex PCR, and TCRdb holds only the in-frame ones, with some missing. The table has approximately 250,000 clones, 83% seen once. This clone occurred a few times. V lost 0 bases to trimming and J lost 1 base, with 6 bases between them. The CDR3 length is 14 residues. The germline V gene encodes CDR1 ENHRY and CDR2 SYGVKD. This sequence originates from a human donor in a cohort sampled during active COVID-19. The V call is TRBV10-3, the J call TRBJ1-1, with TRBD1 as a possible D gene (6 bases). Material: peripheral blood. The CDR3: CAISESTGNTEAFF. CDR3 sequence (DNA): TGTGCCATCAGTGAGTCGACAGGGAACACTGAAGCTTTCTTT.